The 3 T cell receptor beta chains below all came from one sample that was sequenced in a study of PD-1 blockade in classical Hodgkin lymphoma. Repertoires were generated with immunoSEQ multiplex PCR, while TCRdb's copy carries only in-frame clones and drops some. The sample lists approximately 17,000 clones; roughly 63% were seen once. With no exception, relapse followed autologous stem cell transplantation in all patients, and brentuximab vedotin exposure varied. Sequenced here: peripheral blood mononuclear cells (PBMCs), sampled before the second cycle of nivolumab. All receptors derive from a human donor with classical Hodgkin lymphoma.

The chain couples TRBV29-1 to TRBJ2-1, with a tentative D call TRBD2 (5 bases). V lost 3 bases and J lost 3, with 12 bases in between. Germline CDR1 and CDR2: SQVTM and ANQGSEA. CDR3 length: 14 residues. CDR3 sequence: CSVEGSVDYNEQFF. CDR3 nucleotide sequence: TGCAGCGTTGAGGGTAGCGTGGACTACAATGAGCAGTTCTTC.

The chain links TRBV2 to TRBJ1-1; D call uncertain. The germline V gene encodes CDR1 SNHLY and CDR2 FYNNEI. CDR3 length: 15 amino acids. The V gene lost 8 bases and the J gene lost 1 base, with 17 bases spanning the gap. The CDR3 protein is CASPKSGRRNTEAFF. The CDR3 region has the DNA TGTGCCAGCCCGAAAAGTGGAAGACGGAACACTGAAGCTTTCTTT.

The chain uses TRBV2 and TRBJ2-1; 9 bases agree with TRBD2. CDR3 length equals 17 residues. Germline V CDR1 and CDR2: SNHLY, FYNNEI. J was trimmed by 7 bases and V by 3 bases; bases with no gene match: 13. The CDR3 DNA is TGTGCCAGCAGTGACCCTCGCCTAGCGGGAAGGGGGAATGAGCAGTTCTTC. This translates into CASSDPRLAGRGNEQFF.